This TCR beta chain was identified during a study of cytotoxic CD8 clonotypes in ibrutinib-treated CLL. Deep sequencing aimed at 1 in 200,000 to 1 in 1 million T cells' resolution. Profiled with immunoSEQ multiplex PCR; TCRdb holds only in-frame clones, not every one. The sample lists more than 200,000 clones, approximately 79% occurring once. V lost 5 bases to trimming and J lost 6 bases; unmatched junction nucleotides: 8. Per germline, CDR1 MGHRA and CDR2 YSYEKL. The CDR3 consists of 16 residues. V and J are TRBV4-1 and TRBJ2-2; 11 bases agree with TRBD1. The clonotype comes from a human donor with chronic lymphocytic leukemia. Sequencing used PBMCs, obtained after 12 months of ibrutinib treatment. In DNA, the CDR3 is TGCGCCAGCAGCTCCTCCGGGACAGGGGGGGCCGGGGAGCTGTTTTTT. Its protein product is CASSSSGTGGAGELFF.